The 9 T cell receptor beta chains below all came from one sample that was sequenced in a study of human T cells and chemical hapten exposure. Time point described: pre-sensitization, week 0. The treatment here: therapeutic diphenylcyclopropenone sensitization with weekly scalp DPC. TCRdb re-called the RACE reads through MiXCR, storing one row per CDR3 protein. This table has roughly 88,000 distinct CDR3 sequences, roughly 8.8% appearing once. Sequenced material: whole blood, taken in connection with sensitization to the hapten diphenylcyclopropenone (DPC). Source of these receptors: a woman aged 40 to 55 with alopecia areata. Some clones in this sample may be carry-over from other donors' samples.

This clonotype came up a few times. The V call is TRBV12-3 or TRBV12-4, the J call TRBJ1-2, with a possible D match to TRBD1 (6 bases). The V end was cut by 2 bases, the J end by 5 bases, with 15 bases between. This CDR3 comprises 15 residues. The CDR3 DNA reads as TGTGCCAGCAGTTTACAGGGGCCCGAAGGGTATGGCTACACCTTC. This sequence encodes CASSLQGPEGYGYTF.

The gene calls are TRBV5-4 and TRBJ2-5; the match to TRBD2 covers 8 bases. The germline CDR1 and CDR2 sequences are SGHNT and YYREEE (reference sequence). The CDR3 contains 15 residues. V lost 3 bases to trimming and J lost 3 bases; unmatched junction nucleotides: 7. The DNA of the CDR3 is TGTGCCAGCAGCTCAACGACTAGCGCCAAAGAGACCCAGTACTTC. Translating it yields CASSSTTSAKETQYF.

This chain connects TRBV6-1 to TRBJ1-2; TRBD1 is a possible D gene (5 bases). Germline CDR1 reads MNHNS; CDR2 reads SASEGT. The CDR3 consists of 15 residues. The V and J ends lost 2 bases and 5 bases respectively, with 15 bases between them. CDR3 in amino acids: CASSESPGTLYGYTF. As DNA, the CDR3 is TGTGCCAGCAGTGAATCTCCAGGGACCCTTTATGGCTACACCTTC.

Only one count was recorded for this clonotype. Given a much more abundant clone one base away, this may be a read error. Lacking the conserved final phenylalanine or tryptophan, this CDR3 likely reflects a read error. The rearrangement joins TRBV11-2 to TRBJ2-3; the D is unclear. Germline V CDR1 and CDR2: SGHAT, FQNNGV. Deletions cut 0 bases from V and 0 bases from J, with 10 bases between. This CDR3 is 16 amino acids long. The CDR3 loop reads CASSLDSQTSTDTQYS. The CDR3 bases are TGTGCCAGCAGCTTAGACTCTCAAACTAGCACAGATACGCAGTATTCT.

In nucleotides, the CDR3 is TGCAGCGCCAGGTTGGGCGGGGAGGGCTATGAGCAGTTCTTC. Translating it yields CSARLGGEGYEQFF. The chain joins TRBV29-1 to TRBJ2-1; 7 positions match TRBD2. Germline CDR1 reads SQVTM; CDR2 reads ANQGSEA. Trimming removed 7 bases from V and 8 bases from J; junction bases left unmatched: 14. This CDR3 region has 14 residues.

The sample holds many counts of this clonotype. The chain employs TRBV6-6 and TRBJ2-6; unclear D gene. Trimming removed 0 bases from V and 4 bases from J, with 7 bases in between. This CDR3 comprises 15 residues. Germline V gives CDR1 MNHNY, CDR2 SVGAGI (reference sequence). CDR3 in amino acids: CASSYSSAGANVLTF. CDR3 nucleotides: TGTGCCAGCAGTTACTCATCGGCAGGGGCCAACGTCCTGACTTTC.

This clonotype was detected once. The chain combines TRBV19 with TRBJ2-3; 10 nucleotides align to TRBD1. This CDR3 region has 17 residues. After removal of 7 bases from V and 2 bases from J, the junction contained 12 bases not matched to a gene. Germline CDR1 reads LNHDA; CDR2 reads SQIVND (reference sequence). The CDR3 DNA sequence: TGTGCCAGTACCGGGAGGCCGGGGACAGGGGTCACAGATACGCAGTATTTT. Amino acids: CASTGRPGTGVTDTQYF.

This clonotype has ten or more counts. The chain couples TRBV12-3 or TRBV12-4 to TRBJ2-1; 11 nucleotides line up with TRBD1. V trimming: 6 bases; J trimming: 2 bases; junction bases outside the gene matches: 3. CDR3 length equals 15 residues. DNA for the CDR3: TGTGCCAGCAGCCCGGGACAGGGGGCCTACAATGAGCAGTTCTTC. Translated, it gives CASSPGQGAYNEQFF.

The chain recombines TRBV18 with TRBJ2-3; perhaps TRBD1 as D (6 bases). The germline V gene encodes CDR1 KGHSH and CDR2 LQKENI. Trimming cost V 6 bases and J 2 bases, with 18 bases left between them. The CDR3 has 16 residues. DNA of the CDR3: TGTGCCAGCTCTTCCCCCCGCAGGGGCATCACAGATACGCAGTATTTT. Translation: CASSSPRRGITDTQYF. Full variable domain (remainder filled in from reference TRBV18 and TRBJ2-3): NAGVMQNPRHLVRRRGQEARLRCSPMKGHSHVYWYRQLPEEGLKFMVYLQKENIIDESGMPKERFSAEFPKEGPSILRIQQVVRGDSAAYFCASSSPRRGITDTQYFGPGTRLTVL.